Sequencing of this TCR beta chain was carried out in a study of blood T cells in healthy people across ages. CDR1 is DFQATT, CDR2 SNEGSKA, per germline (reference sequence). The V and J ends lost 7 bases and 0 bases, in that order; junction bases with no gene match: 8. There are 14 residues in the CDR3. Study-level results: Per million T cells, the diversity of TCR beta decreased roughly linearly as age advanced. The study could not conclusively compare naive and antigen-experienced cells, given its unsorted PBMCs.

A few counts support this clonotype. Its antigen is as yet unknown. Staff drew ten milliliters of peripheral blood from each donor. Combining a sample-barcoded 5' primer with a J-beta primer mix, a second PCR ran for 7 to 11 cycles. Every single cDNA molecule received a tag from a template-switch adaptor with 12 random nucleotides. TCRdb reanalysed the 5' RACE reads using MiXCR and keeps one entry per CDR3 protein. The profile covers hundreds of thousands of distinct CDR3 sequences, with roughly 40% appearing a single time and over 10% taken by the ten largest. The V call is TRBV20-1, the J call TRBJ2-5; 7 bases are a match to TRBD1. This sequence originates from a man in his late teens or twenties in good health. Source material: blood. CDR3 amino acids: CSGLPGQNQETQYF. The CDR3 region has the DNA TGCAGTGGTTTGCCGGGACAGAACCAAGAGACCCAGTACTTC.